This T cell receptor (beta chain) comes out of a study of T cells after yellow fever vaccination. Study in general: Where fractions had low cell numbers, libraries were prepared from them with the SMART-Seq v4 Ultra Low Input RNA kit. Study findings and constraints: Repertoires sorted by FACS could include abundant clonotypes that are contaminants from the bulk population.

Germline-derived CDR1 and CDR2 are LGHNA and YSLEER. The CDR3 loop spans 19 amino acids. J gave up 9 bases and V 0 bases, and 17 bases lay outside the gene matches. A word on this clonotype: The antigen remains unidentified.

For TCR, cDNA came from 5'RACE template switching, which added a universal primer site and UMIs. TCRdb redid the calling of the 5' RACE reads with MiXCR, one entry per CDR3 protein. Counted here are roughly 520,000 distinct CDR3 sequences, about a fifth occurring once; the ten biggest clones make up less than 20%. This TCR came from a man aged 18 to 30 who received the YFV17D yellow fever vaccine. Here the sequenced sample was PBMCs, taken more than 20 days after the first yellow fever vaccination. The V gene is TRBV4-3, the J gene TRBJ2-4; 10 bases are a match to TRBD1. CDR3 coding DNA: TGCGCCAGCAGCCAAGATCCGGCAGAGCCCCCGGACAGGGGGATCATTCAGTACTTC. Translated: CASSQDPAEPPDRGIIQYF.